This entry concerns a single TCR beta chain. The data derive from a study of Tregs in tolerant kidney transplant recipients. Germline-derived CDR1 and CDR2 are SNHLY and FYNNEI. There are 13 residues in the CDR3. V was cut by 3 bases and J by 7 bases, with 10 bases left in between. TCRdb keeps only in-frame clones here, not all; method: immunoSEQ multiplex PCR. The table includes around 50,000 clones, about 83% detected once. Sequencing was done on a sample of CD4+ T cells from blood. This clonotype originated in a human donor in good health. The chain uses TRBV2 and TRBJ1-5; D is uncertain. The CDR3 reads CASSDEVGQPQHF. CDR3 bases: TGTGCCAGCAGTGACGAGGTAGGGCAGCCCCAGCATTTT.